The 5 T cell receptor beta chains listed next were all sequenced from one sample in a study of control samples from healthy donors and cancer patients. Profiled with immunoSEQ multiplex PCR; TCRdb holds only in-frame clones, not every one. Of about 180,000 clones in the sample, more than 80% are singletons; the top ten hold approximately 1.4%. The sequenced sample was blood. The receptors originated from a young man in good health.

The V gene is TRBV11-3, the J gene TRBJ2-2; possible D gene TRBD1, 6 bases. The V end lost 3 bases, the J end lost 5 bases, and 10 bases lay between the germline ends. The CDR3 spans 14 residues. Germline loops: CDR1 SGHNT, CDR2 YENEEA. DNA of the CDR3: TGTGCCAGCAGCTTGACAGGTGAAACCGGGGAGCTGTTTTTT. This gives the protein CASSLTGETGELFF.

The genes are TRBV5-6 and TRBJ1-6; maybe TRBD1 (6 bases). The germline gives CDR1 SGHDT, CDR2 YYEEEE. The V end lost 4 bases, the J end lost 7 bases, and 15 bases lay between the germline ends. The CDR3 loop spans 15 amino acids. The CDR3 nucleotides are TGTGCCAGCAGCGGAGCCACAGGGAACAATTCACCCCTCCACTTT. Encoded protein: CASSGATGNNSPLHF.

The gene calls are TRBV24-1 and TRBJ2-1; TRBD1 aligns across 11 bases. Looked up from germline, CDR1 is KGHDR and CDR2 is SFDVKD. This CDR3 is built from 15 residues. V shed 7 bases and J 7 bases; nucleotides not matched to a gene: 8. The CDR3 nucleotides are TGTGCCACCAGCGAGAGACGGGACAGGGGGAATGAGCAGTTCTTC. This gives the protein CATSERRDRGNEQFF.

The rearrangement links TRBV30 to TRBJ1-3; D might be TRBD1 (6 bases). CDR1 is GTSNPN and CDR2 is SVGIG in the germline V gene (reference sequence). Trimming left V 3 bases short and J 7 bases short, with 13 bases between. The CDR3 runs to 13 residues. This CDR3 is CAWRPRGRNTIYF. CDR3 sequence (DNA): TGTGCCTGGAGGCCTAGGGGGAGGAACACCATATATTTT.

This clone has a handful of counts. The gene calls are TRBV7-9 and TRBJ2-7; maybe TRBD2 (6 bases). CDR1 and CDR2 from the germline V gene are SEHNR and FQNEAQ (reference sequence). CDR3 size: 14 residues. Trimming left V 3 bases short and J 0 bases short, with 9 bases between. The CDR3, as DNA: TGTGCCAGCAGCTTGCTAGCGAGCTCCTACGAGCAGTACTTC. Its protein product is CASSLLASSYEQYF.